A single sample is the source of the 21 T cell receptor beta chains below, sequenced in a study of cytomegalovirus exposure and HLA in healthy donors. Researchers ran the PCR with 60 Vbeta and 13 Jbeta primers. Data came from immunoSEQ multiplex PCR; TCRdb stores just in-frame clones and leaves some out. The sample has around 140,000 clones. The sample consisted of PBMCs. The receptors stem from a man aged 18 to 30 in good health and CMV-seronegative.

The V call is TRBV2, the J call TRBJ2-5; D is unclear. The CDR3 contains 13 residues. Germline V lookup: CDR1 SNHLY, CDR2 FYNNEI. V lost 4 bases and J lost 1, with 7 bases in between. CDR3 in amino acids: CASSGAFQETQYF. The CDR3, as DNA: TGTGCCAGCAGTGGGGCCTTCCAAGAGACCCAGTACTTC.

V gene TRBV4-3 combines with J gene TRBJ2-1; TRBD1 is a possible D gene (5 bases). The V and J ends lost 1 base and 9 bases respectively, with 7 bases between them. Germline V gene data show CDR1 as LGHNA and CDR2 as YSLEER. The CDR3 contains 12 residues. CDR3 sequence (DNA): TGCGCCAGCAGCCAAGCCCAGGGTGAGCAGTTCTTC. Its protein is CASSQAQGEQFF.

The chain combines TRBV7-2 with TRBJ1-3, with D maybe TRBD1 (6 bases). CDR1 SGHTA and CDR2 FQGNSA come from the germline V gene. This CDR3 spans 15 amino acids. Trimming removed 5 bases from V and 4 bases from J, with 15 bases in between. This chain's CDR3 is CASSGGVGAGNTIYF. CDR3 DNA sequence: TGTGCCAGCAGCGGGGGAGTGGGGGCCGGAAACACCATATATTTT.

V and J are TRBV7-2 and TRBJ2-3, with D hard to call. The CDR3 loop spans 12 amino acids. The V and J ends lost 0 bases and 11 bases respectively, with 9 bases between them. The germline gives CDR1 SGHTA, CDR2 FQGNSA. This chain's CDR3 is CASSLAAYRQYF. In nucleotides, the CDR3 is TGTGCCAGCAGCTTAGCAGCCTATAGGCAGTATTTT.

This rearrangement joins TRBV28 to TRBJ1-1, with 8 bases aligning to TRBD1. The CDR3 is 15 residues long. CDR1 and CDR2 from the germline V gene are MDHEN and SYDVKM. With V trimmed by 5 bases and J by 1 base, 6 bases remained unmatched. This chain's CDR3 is CASSRGTGANTEAFF. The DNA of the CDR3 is TGTGCCAGCAGTCGAGGGACAGGAGCGAACACTGAAGCTTTCTTT.

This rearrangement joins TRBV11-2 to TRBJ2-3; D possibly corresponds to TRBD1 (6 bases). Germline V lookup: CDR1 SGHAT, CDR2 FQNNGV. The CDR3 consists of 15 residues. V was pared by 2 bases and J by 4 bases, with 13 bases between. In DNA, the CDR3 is TGTGCCAGCAGCTTATTTACAGGGAGCTCAGATACGCAGTATTTT. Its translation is CASSLFTGSSDTQYF.

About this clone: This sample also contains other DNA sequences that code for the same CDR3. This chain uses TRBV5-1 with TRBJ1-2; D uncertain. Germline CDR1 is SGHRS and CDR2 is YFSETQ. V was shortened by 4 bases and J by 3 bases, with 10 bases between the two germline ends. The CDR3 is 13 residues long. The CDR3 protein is CASSLRGDYGYTF. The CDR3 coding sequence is TGCGCCAGCAGCCTACGTGGAGACTATGGCTACACCTTC.

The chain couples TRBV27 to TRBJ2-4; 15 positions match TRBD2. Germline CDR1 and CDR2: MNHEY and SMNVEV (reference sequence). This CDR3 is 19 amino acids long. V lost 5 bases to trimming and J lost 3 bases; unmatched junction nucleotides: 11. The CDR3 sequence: CASSPSWTSGRVDKNIQYF. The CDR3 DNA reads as TGTGCCAGCAGTCCCTCCTGGACTAGCGGGAGGGTAGACAAAAACATTCAGTACTTC.

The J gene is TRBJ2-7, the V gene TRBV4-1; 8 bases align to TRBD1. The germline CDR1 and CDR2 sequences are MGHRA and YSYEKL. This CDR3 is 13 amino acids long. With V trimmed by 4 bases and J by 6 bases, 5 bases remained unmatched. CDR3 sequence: CASSLRTGREQYF. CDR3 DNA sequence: TGCGCCAGCAGCCTAAGGACAGGGCGCGAGCAGTACTTC.

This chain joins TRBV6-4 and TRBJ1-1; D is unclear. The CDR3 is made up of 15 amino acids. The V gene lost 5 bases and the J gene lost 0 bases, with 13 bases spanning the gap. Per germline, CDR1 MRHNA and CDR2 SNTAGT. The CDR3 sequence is CASSTMRVMNTEAFF. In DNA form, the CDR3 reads TGTGCCAGCAGTACCATGCGGGTCATGAACACTGAAGCTTTCTTT.

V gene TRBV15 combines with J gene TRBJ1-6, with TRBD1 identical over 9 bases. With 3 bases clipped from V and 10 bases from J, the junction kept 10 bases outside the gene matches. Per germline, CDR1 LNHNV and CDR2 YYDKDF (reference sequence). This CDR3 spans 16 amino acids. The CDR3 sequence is CATSSPGTGRNSPLHF. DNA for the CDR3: TGTGCCACCAGCAGCCCCGGGACAGGGAGAAACTCACCCCTCCACTTT. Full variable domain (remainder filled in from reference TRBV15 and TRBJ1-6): DAMVIQNPRYQVTQFGKPVTLSCSQTLNHNVMYWYQQKSSQAPKLLFHYYDKDFNNEADTPDNFQSRRPNTSFCFLDIRSPGLGDTAMYLCATSSPGTGRNSPLHFGNGTRLTVT.

As DNA, the CDR3 is TGTGCCAGCAGCTTACTAGCTTCTGGGGCCAACGTCCTGACTTTC. Amino acids: CASSLLASGANVLTF. The V gene is TRBV7-9, the J gene TRBJ2-6; a possible D gene is TRBD2 (5 bases). V was trimmed by 2 bases and J by 1 base, leaving 6 bases between them. From germline, CDR1 is SEHNR and CDR2 FQNEAQ (reference sequence). The CDR3 is made up of 15 amino acids.

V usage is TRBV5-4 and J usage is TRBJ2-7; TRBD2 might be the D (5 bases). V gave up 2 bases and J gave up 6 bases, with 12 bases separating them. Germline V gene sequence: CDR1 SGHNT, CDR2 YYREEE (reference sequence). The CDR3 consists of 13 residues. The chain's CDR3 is CASSFMSEGEQYF. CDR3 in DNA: TGTGCCAGCAGCTTTATGTCTGAGGGCGAGCAGTACTTC.

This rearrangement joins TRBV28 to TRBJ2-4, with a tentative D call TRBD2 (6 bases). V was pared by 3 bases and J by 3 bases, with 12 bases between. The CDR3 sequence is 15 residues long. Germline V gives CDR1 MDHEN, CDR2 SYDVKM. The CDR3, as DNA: TGTGCCAGCAGTTTGGTCGGGACTCTCAAAAACATTCAGTACTTC. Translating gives CASSLVGTLKNIQYF.

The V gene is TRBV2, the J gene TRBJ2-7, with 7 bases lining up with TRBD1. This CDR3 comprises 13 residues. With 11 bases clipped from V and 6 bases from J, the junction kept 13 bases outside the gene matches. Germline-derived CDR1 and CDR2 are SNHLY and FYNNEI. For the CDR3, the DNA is TGTGCCTCACAGGGGAAAGGGAAGTTCGAGCAGTACTTC. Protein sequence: CASQGKGKFEQYF.

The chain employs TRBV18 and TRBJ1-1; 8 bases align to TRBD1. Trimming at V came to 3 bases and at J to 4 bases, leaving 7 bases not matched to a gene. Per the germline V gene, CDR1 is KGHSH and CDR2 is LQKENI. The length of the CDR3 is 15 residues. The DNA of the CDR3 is TGTGCCAGCTCACCCTTGGACAGGGAGGCCACTGAAGCTTTCTTT. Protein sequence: CASSPLDREATEAFF.

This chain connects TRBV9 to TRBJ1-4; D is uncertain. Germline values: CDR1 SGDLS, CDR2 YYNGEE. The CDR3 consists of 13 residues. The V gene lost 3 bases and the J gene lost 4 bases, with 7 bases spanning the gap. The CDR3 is CASSGAYNEKLFF. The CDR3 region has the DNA TGTGCCAGCAGCGGGGCTTATAATGAAAAACTGTTTTTT.

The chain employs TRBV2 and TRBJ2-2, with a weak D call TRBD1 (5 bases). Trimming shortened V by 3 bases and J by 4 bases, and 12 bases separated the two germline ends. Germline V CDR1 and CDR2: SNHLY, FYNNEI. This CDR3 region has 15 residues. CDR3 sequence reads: CASSEKTVITGELFF. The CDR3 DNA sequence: TGTGCCAGCAGTGAGAAGACAGTAATCACCGGGGAGCTGTTTTTT.

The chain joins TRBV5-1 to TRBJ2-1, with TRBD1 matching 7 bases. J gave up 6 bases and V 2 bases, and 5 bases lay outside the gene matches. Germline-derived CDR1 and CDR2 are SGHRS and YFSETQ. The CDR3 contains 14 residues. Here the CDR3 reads CASSLRDRINEQFF. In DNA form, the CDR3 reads TGCGCCAGCAGCTTACGGGACAGAATCAATGAGCAGTTCTTC.

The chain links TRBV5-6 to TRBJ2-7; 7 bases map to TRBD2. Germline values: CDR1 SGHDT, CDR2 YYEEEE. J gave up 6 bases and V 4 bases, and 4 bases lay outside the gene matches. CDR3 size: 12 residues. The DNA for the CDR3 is TGTGCCAGCAGCACGACGGGGGGCGAGCAGTACTTC. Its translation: CASSTTGGEQYF.

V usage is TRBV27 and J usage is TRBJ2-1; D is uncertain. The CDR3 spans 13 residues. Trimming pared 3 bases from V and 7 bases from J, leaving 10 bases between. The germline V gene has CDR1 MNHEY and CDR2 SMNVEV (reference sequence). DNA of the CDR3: TGTGCCAGCAGTTTTTCTAGGTGGAATGAGCAGTTCTTC. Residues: CASSFSRWNEQFF.